Following are 11 T cell receptor beta chains from one sample sequenced in a study of cytomegalovirus exposure and HLA in healthy donors. Profiling relied on immunoSEQ multiplex PCR, and the TCRdb table lists in-frame clones only, not all of them. The sample consists of over 200,000 clones, around 90% of them appearing once. What was sequenced was PBMCs. The receptor source for this set is a young woman in good health and CMV-seronegative.

This chain connects TRBV29-1 to TRBJ2-7; possible D gene TRBD2, 6 bases. CDR1 and CDR2 from the germline V gene are SQVTM and ANQGSEA. The V end was cut by 6 bases, the J end by 2 bases, with 14 bases between. CDR3 length equals 13 residues. CDR3 sequence reads: CSVPRRDTYEQYF. The DNA of the CDR3 is TGCAGCGTCCCCCGGAGGGATACCTACGAGCAGTACTTC.

This chain uses TRBV18 with TRBJ2-7, with 8 bases identical to TRBD1. CDR3 length: 16 residues. With 1 base clipped from V and 2 bases from J, the junction kept 7 bases outside the gene matches. CDR1 and CDR2 from the germline V gene are KGHSH and LQKENI. CDR3 amino acids: CASSPRTGKGTYEQYF. CDR3 bases: TGTGCCAGCTCACCACGGACAGGGAAAGGAACCTACGAGCAGTACTTC.

This clone turned up a few times. This chain joins TRBV27 and TRBJ2-7; perhaps TRBD1 as D (5 bases). Trimming cost V 5 bases and J 3 bases, with 14 bases left between them. The germline CDR1 and CDR2 sequences are MNHEY and SMNVEV (reference sequence). The CDR3 contains 14 residues. In nucleotides, the CDR3 is TGTGCCAGCAGTACAGCTACAGGCCACTACGAGCAGTACTTC. This gives the protein CASSTATGHYEQYF.

The rearrangement links TRBV28 to TRBJ2-7, with TRBD2 matching 8 bases. The CDR3 is made up of 15 amino acids. Germline V gene sequence: CDR1 MDHEN, CDR2 SYDVKM. V was clipped by 2 bases and J by 5 bases; unmatched bases: 8. The CDR3 protein is CASSLILTGGNEQYF. CDR3 coding DNA: TGTGCCAGCAGTTTAATTCTAACGGGGGGGAACGAGCAGTACTTC.

The chain joins TRBV14 to TRBJ2-1, with 10 bases lining up with TRBD1. Trimming cost V 5 bases and J 7 bases; bases outside gene matches: 8. Germline V gene sequence: CDR1 SGHDN, CDR2 FVKESK. This CDR3 is built from 15 residues. In nucleotides, the CDR3 is TGTGCCAGCAGCTTAACCGGGACAGGGGTAAATGAGCAGTTCTTC. As protein: CASSLTGTGVNEQFF.

The gene calls are TRBV5-8 and TRBJ1-5; D is ambiguous. The V and J ends lost 0 bases and 6 bases respectively, with 7 bases between them. CDR1 is SGHTS, CDR2 YDEGEE, per germline. The CDR3 contains 13 residues. As DNA, the CDR3 is TGTGCCAGCAGCTTGGGAGATTTTCAGCCCCAGCATTTT. Amino acid sequence: CASSLGDFQPQHF.

This clone was observed once. The genes are TRBV10-3 and TRBJ2-5; TRBD2 agrees at 13 bases. V was clipped by 3 bases and J by 4 bases; unmatched bases: 11. Per the germline V gene, CDR1 is ENHRY and CDR2 is SYGVKD. The CDR3 runs to 18 residues. This CDR3 reads CAISEDNGLAGATETQYF. CDR3 nucleotides: TGTGCCATCAGTGAAGACAACGGACTAGCGGGAGCAACAGAGACCCAGTACTTC.

V usage is TRBV29-1 and J usage is TRBJ1-1, with a weak D call TRBD1 (6 bases). The CDR3 loop spans 13 amino acids. Trimming removed 3 bases at V and 5 bases at J, with 13 bases between. CDR1 is SQVTM and CDR2 is ANQGSEA in the germline V gene. CDR3 in DNA: TGCAGCGTTGATTGGACAGAGGGGACTGAAGCTTTCTTT. Amino acids: CSVDWTEGTEAFF.

This rearrangement joins TRBV15 to TRBJ2-7, with D unresolved. The germline gives CDR1 LNHNV, CDR2 YYDKDF (reference sequence). The CDR3 runs to 15 residues. Trimming removed 3 bases from V and 3 bases from J, with 15 bases in between. CDR3 bases: TGTGCCACCAGCAGGTGGGTTGCAGGTGACTACGAGCAGTACTTC. Its translation: CATSRWVAGDYEQYF.

This clone was observed a handful of times. The chain links TRBV28 to TRBJ1-5; D remains ambiguous. The CDR3 spans 15 residues. The germline CDR1 and CDR2 sequences are MDHEN and SYDVKM. Trimming shortened V by 5 bases and J by 0 bases, and 11 bases separated the two germline ends. CDR3 in DNA: TGTGCCAGCAGTGAGTCGGGATATAGCAATCAGCCCCAGCATTTT. Translated, it gives CASSESGYSNQPQHF.

This clone has only a few counts. The rearrangement uses TRBV9 and TRBJ1-2; 8 bases are shared with TRBD1. After removal of 3 bases from V and 6 bases from J, the junction contained 16 bases not matched to a gene. The CDR3 loop spans 17 amino acids. CDR1 is SGDLS and CDR2 is YYNGEE in the germline V gene. The CDR3 region has the DNA TGTGCCAGCAGCGAAAGATATCGGGACAGGTTGCCCCATGGCTACACCTTC. Amino acids: CASSERYRDRLPHGYTF.